Presented here are 22 T cell receptor beta chains from one specimen sequenced in a study of shared clonotypes between healthy human individuals. TCRdb keeps only in-frame clones here, not all; method: immunoSEQ multiplex PCR. The profile shows around 510,000 clones, roughly 95% of them singletons. The sample taken for sequencing was naive CD4+ T cells sorted from blood. Subset meaning: CD45RA+ positively selected. The receptors shown here come from a woman in her thirties in good health.

V gene TRBV4-1 combines with J gene TRBJ2-7; the match to TRBD2 covers 8 bases. The trim removed 0 bases at V and 6 bases at J, leaving 10 bases unmatched. The germline V gene encodes CDR1 MGHRA and CDR2 YSYEKL. The CDR3 covers 16 residues. The CDR3 is CASSQDSTSERSEQYF. The CDR3 DNA reads as TGCGCCAGCAGCCAAGATTCGACTAGCGAAAGAAGCGAGCAGTACTTC.

The rearrangement joins TRBV28 to TRBJ2-7; D not resolved. There are 15 residues in the CDR3. The germline V gene encodes CDR1 MDHEN and CDR2 SYDVKM. The V gene lost 5 bases and the J gene lost 2 bases, with 16 bases spanning the gap. As DNA, the CDR3 is TGTGCCAGCAGTCAACCGCCGGACGTTGCCTACGAGCAGTACTTC. The encoded protein is CASSQPPDVAYEQYF.

The genes are TRBV28 and TRBJ1-2, with TRBD1 as a possible D gene (5 bases). CDR1 is MDHEN and CDR2 is SYDVKM in the germline V gene. V lost 5 bases to trimming and J lost 4 bases, with 17 bases between them. The length of the CDR3 is 15 residues. The CDR3 DNA follows: TGTGCCAGCAGTACAACCGGGACCGAAACCTATGGCTACACCTTC. It yields the protein CASSTTGTETYGYTF.

This clone was found once. The V and J genes are TRBV28 and TRBJ1-5, with unresolved D. Trimming took 9 bases from V and 3 from J, leaving 9 bases between them. Germline V gene data show CDR1 as MDHEN and CDR2 as SYDVKM. The CDR3 runs to 12 residues. As DNA, the CDR3 is TGTGCCAGTACTAAAGTCAATCAGCCCCAGCATTTT. It yields the protein CASTKVNQPQHF.

This clone occurred once. The chain links TRBV29-1 to TRBJ1-4; TRBD1 is a possible D gene (6 bases). CDR3 length: 13 residues. Germline V gene sequence: CDR1 SQVTM, CDR2 ANQGSEA. The V gene lost 6 bases and the J gene lost 8 bases, with 16 bases spanning the gap. Here the CDR3 reads CSVCWGAGEKLFF. For the CDR3, the DNA is TGCAGCGTGTGTTGGGGGGCCGGGGAAAAACTGTTTTTT.

This clone was seen once. This sequence joins TRBV19 and TRBJ2-3; 10 bases agree with TRBD2. Germline-derived CDR1 and CDR2 are LNHDA and SQIVND (reference sequence). This CDR3 has 16 amino acids. Germline trimming cut 3 bases from V and 5 bases from J; bases unmatched to any gene: 8. For the CDR3, the DNA is TGTGCCAGTAGTATCTTCCTAGCGGGAGAGGTAGATACGCAGTATTTT. As protein: CASSIFLAGEVDTQYF.

The V and J genes are TRBV5-1 and TRBJ2-7; 12 nucleotides align to TRBD2. V was pared by 0 bases and J by 4 bases, with 5 bases of the junction left unmatched. This CDR3 has 16 residues. CDR1 is SGHRS, CDR2 YFSETQ, per germline. In DNA form, the CDR3 reads TGCGCCAGCAGCTTGGGGACTAGCGGGACCGGTTACGAGCAGTACTTC. Its translation is CASSLGTSGTGYEQYF.

V gene TRBV5-1 combines with J gene TRBJ2-3; D ambiguous. This CDR3 is built from 14 residues. Trimming removed 0 bases from V and 6 bases from J, with 11 bases in between. The germline gives CDR1 SGHRS, CDR2 YFSETQ. CDR3 DNA: TGCGCCAGCAGCTTGGGTCCGGGTCCCGATACGCAGTATTTT. It codes for CASSLGPGPDTQYF.

In the case of this clone: The conserved phenylalanine or tryptophan normally closing the CDR3 is absent here, so this likely arose from a read error. Because the CDR3's place on the DNA is in doubt, the DNA is left out and the CDR3 is given as listed by TCRdb. The chain links TRBV11-3 to TRBJ1-2. Germline lookup yields CDR1 SGHNT and CDR2 YENEEA. The CDR3 is 15 amino acids in total, end residues counted. The CDR3 region is CASSRITDLGKTYGY.

This rearrangement joins TRBV19 to TRBJ1-5; unclear D gene. The CDR3 extends over 14 amino acids. V was cut by 2 bases and J by 1 base, with 6 bases left in between. Germline CDR1 and CDR2: LNHDA and SQIVND (reference sequence). CDR3 DNA sequence: TGTGCCAGTAGTATACTCAGGAGCAATCAGCCCCAGCATTTT. Amino acid sequence: CASSILRSNQPQHF.

J is TRBJ2-5 and V is TRBV5-1; weak D call: TRBD1 (6 bases). Germline CDR1 reads SGHRS; CDR2 reads YFSETQ. V was cut by 3 bases and J by 1 base, with 10 bases left in between. The CDR3 sequence is 14 residues long. CDR3 sequence (DNA): TGCGCCAGCAGCTCGGGACAAATCCAAGAGACCCAGTACTTC. Residues: CASSSGQIQETQYF. The full variable domain, with the rest looked up from reference TRBV5-1 and TRBJ2-5, is KAGVTQTPRYLIKTRGQQVTLSCSPISGHRSVSWYQQTPGQGLQFLFEYFSETQRNKGNFPGRFSGRQFSNSRSEMNVSTLELGDSALYLCASSSGQIQETQYFGPGTRLLVL.

V and J are TRBV9 and TRBJ2-7; D remains ambiguous. Trimming removed 2 bases from V and 4 bases from J, with 19 bases in between. CDR3 length: 16 amino acids. The germline CDR1 and CDR2 sequences are SGDLS and YYNGEE. The DNA for the CDR3 is TGTGCCAGCAGCGTCGGACCAGGCCGGGCAGGTTACGAGCAGTACTTC. Encoded protein: CASSVGPGRAGYEQYF.

V and J are TRBV29-1 and TRBJ1-1, with TRBD1 matching over 9 bases. Germline V CDR1 and CDR2: SQVTM, ANQGSEA. With 5 bases clipped from V and 0 bases from J, the junction kept 7 bases outside the gene matches. CDR3 length: 15 residues. CDR3 DNA sequence: TGCAGCGTTAGGGGGACAGGGCTAATGAACACTGAAGCTTTCTTT. Translated, it gives CSVRGTGLMNTEAFF.

This chain connects TRBV15 to TRBJ2-5; unclear D gene. Germline V CDR1 and CDR2: LNHNV, YYDKDF (reference sequence). This CDR3 region has 15 residues. The V end lost 2 bases, the J end lost 5 bases, and 15 bases lay between the germline ends. The CDR3, as DNA: TGTGCCACCAGCAGACCGGGCCGAACCCCGGAGACCCAGTACTTC. Encoded protein: CATSRPGRTPETQYF.

The chain links TRBV5-1 to TRBJ2-2; 7 bases line up with TRBD2. The V gene's germline CDR1 is SGHRS and CDR2 YFSETQ. This CDR3 comprises 17 residues. Trimming at V came to 3 bases and at J to 0 bases, leaving 8 bases not matched to a gene. CDR3: CASSSSGISTNTGELFF. The CDR3 DNA follows: TGCGCCAGCAGCTCTAGCGGAATTTCGACGAACACCGGGGAGCTGTTTTTT.

V usage is TRBV7-2 and J usage is TRBJ1-5, with D unclear. The CDR3 loop spans 15 amino acids. V was clipped by 2 bases and J by 4 bases, with 12 bases between them. Germline V lookup: CDR1 SGHTA, CDR2 FQGNSA. The CDR3 protein is CASSLWEGENQPQHF. CDR3 DNA: TGTGCCAGCAGCTTATGGGAGGGAGAGAATCAGCCCCAGCATTTT.

The chain links TRBV5-4 to TRBJ2-7; D is perhaps TRBD2 (6 bases). The V gene's germline CDR1 is SGHNT and CDR2 YYREEE (reference sequence). Between the trimmed V and J ends, which lost 7 bases and 5 bases, there was a span of 22 bases. The CDR3 loop spans 15 amino acids. The CDR3 here is CASRDAGRRDDEQYF. The DNA for the CDR3 is TGTGCCAGCCGCGACGCGGGCCGGCGGGACGACGAGCAGTACTTC.

The chain couples TRBV5-1 to TRBJ1-1, with 8 nucleotides matching TRBD1. CDR3 length equals 15 residues. V shed 4 bases and J 4 bases; nucleotides not matched to a gene: 9. Germline V lookup: CDR1 SGHRS, CDR2 YFSETQ. The CDR3 DNA follows: TGCGCCAGCAGCCCCCGACAGGGGAGGGGCACTGAAGCTTTCTTT. Residues: CASSPRQGRGTEAFF.

The chain employs TRBV11-2 and TRBJ2-7, with D tentatively TRBD2 (6 bases). The CDR3 has 15 amino acids. Germline lookup yields CDR1 SGHAT and CDR2 FQNNGV. The germline V and J ends were trimmed by 5 bases and 0 bases, with 14 bases remaining between them. The CDR3 sequence: CASSGGLTSSYEQYF. CDR3 DNA sequence: TGTGCCAGCAGCGGCGGGTTGACTAGCTCCTACGAGCAGTACTTC.

V usage is TRBV6-1 and J usage is TRBJ2-5; 12 bases match TRBD2. The end of the DNA aligns better with TRBJ2-7, so the J call may be wrong. The CDR3 runs to 16 residues. CDR1 is MNHNS and CDR2 is SASEGT in the germline V gene. The CDR3 is CASSGLAGALSYEQYF. CDR3 sequence (DNA): TGTGCCAGCAGTGGACTAGCGGGAGCCCTCTCCTACGAGCAGTACTTC.

The chain joins TRBV19 to TRBJ2-5, with TRBD1 identical over 10 bases. Germline loops: CDR1 LNHDA, CDR2 SQIVND (reference sequence). V trimming: 2 bases; J trimming: 0 bases; junction bases outside the gene matches: 3. The CDR3 is made up of 16 amino acids. CDR3 coding DNA: TGTGCCAGTAGTATAACGGGACAGGGGTACCAAGAGACCCAGTACTTC. It translates to CASSITGQGYQETQYF.

This clone was recorded once. The CDR3 here is CASSTLSGGNQPQHF. CDR3 nucleotides: TGTGCCAGCAGTACCCTCTCAGGGGGCAATCAGCCCCAGCATTTT. The rearrangement uses TRBV6-5 and TRBJ1-5, with D perhaps TRBD1 (6 bases). The CDR3 loop spans 15 amino acids. V lost 5 bases and J 2 bases, leaving 13 bases between the germline ends. Germline V gene sequence: CDR1 MNHEY, CDR2 SVGAGI.